The following is a T cell receptor beta chain sequence with its context. The record originates from a study of blood T cell repertoires in COVID-19. Overall study context: T cells, B-cell-depleted T cells, or PBMCs provided the cDNA or gDNA that served as material.

Participants spanned ages about 18 to 95 years and resided in about two dozen US areas. Under the authors' procedure: Amplification with reference gene primers provided the estimates of nucleated cell counts. Libraries were prepared by immunoSEQ multiplex PCR; TCRdb keeps only in-frame clonotypes and omits some of them. V, J and clone size are taken as reported in that table, and D and trimming were inferred from the DNA itself. The table lists over 200,000 clones, 85% to 90% of them singletons. The sample was PBMCs or T cells enriched from blood (not recorded which). The clonotype was recovered from a man aged 25 to 40 who had recovered from COVID-19.

The CDR3 DNA is TGTGCCAGCTCATGGGGGACAGAGGGGAAAGGCTACACCTTC. This gives the protein CASSWGTEGKGYTF. The chain recombines TRBV18 with TRBJ1-2; 7 bases line up with TRBD1. CDR3 length equals 14 residues. Germline V gene data show CDR1 as KGHSH and CDR2 as LQKENI. Germline trimming cut 5 bases from V and 8 bases from J; bases unmatched to any gene: 11.